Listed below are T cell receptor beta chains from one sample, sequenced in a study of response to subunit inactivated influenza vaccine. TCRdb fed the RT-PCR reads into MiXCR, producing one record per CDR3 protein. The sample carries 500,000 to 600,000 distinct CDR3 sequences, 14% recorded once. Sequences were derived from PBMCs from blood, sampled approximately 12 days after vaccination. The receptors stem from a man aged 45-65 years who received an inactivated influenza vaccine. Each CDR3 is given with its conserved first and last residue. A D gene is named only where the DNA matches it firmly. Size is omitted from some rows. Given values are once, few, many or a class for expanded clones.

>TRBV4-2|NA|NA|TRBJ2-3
TGTGCCAGCAGCCAACTAGGGGGTTATGATACGCAGTATTTT
CASSQLGGYDTQYF
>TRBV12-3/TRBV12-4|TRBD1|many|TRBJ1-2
TGTGCCAGCATTGCTATAGGGGGACAGCACTATGGCTACACCTTC
CASIAIGGQHYGYTF
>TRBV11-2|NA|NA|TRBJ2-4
TGTGCCAGCAGCTTAGGGTGGGGGCGCGTCATCACCAAAAACATTCAGTACTTC
CASSLGWGRVITKNIQYF
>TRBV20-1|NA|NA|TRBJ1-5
TGCAGTGCTAGAGTCCGGGACTGGGATCAGCCCCAGCATTTT
CSARVRDWDQPQHF
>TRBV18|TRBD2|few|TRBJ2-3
TGTGCCAGCTCACCGCAACTAGCGGGTTTAACAGATACGCAGTATTTT
CASSPQLAGLTDTQYF
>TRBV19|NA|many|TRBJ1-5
TGTGCCAGTAGTATGGGGGGATATAGCAATCAGCCCCAGCATTTT
CASSMGGYSNQPQHF
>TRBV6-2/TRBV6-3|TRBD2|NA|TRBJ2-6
TGTGCCAGCAGAACCCCACTAGCGGGGGGGCCGTCTGGGGCCAACGTCCTGACTTTC
CASRTPLAGGPSGANVLTF
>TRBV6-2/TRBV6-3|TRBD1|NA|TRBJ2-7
TGTGCCAGCAGTTACACCTTACAGGGGTACGGGCAGTACTTC
CASSYTLQGYGQYF
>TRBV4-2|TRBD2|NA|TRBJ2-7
TGTGCCAGCAGCCAGACTAGCGGGAGAAACTACGAGCAGTACTTC
CASSQTSGRNYEQYF
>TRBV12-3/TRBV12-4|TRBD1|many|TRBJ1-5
TGTGCCAGCAGAGGACAGGGCGGGGGGGAATTGGTGGCCCAGCATTTT
CASRGQGGGELVAQHF
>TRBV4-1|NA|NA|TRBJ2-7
TGCGCCAGCAGCCAAGATCCAGGGAACGGGCCCTACGAGCAGTACTTC
CASSQDPGNGPYEQYF
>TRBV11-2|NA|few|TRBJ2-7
TGTGCCAGCAGCCCCTGGGGGGTCGAGCAGTACTTC
CASSPWGVEQYF
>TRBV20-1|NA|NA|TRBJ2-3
TGCAGTGCCGGAGCCGAGGGTAGAGATACGCAGTATTTT
CSAGAEGRDTQYF
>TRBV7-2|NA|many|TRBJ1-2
TGTGCCAGCAGCTTAGCGGGAGGATATGGCTACACCTTC
CASSLAGGYGYTF
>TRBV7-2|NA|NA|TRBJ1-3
TGTGCCAGCAGCTTAATGTCTGGAAACACCATATATTTT
CASSLMSGNTIYF
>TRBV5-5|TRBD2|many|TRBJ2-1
TGTGCCAGCAGCTTGGCTAGCGGGACCTACAATGAGCAGTTCTTC
CASSLASGTYNEQFF
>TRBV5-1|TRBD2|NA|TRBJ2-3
TGCGCCAGCAGCACCCGACCTAGCGGGGGGGCGGCAGATACGCAGTATTTT
CASSTRPSGGAADTQYF
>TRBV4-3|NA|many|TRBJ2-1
TGCGCCAGCAGCCCCAGCGGGCGATACAATGAGCAGTTCTTC
CASSPSGRYNEQFF
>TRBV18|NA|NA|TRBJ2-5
TGTGCCAGCTCCCCCGGGAACCCGGAGACCCAGTACTTC
CASSPGNPETQYF
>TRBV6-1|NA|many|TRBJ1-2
TGTGCCAGCACCACGGGGCGGGTGGGAGCTAATGGCTACACCTTC
CASTTGRVGANGYTF
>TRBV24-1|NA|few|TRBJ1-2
TGTGCCACCAGTGCCACTTGGGGTGACTATGGCTACACCTTC
CATSATWGDYGYTF
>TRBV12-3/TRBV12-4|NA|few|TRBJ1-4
TGTGCCAGCAGTTTAGAGGGGACTAATGAAAAACTGTTTTTT
CASSLEGTNEKLFF